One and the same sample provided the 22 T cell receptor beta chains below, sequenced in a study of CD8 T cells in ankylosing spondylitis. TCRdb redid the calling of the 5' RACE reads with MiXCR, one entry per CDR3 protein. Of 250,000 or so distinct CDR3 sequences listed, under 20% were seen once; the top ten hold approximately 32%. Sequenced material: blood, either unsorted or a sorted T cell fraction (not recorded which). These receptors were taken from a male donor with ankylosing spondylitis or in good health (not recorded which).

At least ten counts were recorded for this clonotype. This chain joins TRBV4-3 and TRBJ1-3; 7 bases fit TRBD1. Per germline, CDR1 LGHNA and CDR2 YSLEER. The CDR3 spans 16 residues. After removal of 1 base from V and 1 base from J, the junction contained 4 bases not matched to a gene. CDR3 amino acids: CASSQAKTGSGNTIYF. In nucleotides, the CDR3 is TGCGCCAGCAGCCAAGCCAAGACAGGGTCTGGAAACACCATATATTTT.

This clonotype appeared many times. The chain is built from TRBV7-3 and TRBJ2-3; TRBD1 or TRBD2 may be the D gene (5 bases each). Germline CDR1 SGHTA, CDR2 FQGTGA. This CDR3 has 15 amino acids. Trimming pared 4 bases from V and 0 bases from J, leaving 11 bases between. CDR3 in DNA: TGTGCCAGCAGCTCCCGGGACCTTAGCACAGATACGCAGTATTTT. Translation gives CASSSRDLSTDTQYF.

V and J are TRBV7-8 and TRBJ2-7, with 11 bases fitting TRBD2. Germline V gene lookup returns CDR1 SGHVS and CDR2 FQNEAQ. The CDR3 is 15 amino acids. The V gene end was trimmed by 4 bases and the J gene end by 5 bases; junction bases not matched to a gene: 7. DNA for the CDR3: TGTGCCAGCAGCTCCTCTAGCGGGGGGCCCGACGAGCAGTACTTC. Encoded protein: CASSSSSGGPDEQYF.

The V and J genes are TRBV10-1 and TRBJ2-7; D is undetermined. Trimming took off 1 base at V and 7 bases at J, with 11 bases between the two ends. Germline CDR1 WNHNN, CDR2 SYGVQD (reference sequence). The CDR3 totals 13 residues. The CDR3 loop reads CASSELRVGEQYF. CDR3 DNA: TGCGCCAGCAGTGAGTTGAGAGTCGGAGAGCAGTACTTC.

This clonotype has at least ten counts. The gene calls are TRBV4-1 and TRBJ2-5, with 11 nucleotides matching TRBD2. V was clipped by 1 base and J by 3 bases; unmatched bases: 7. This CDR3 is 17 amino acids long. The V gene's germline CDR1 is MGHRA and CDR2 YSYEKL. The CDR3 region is CASSQVPTSGREETQYF. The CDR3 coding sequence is TGCGCCAGCAGCCAAGTCCCAACTAGCGGGAGAGAAGAGACCCAGTACTTC.

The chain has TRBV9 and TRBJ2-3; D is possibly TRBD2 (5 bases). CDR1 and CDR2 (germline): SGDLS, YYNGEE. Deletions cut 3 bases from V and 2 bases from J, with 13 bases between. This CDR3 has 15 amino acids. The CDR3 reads CASSANGGFTDTQYF. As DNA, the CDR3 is TGTGCCAGCAGCGCCAATGGAGGTTTCACAGATACGCAGTATTTT.

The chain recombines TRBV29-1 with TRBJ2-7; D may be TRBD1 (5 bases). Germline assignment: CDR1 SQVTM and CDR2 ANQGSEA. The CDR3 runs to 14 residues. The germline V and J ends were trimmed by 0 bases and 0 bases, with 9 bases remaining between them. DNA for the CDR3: TGCAGCGTTGAAGAACAGGAGAGCTCCTACGAGCAGTACTTC. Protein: CSVEEQESSYEQYF.

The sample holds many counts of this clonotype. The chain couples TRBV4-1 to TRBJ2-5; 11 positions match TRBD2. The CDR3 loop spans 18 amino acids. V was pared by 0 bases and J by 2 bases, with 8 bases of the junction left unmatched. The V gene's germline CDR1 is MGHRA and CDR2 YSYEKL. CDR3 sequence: CASSQDRGLAGGQETQYF. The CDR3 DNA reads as TGCGCCAGCAGCCAAGATCGGGGTCTAGCGGGAGGTCAAGAGACCCAGTACTTC.

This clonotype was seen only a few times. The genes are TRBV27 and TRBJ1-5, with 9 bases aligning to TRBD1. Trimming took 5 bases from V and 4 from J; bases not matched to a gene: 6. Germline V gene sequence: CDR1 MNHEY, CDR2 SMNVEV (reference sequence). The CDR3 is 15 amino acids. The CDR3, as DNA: TGTGCCAGCAGTCCCGGGACAGGGAATAATCAGCCCCAGCATTTT. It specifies CASSPGTGNNQPQHF.

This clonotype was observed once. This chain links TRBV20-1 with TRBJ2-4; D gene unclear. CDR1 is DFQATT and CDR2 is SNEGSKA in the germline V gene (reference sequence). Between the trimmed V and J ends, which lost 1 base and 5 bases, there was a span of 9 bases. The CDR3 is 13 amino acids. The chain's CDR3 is CSARVYDENIQYF. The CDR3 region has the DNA TGCAGTGCTAGAGTCTACGATGAAAACATTCAGTACTTC.

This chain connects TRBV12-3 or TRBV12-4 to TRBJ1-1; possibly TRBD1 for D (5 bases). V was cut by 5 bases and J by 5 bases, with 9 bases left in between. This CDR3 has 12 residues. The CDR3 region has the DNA TGTGCCAGCAGTCACAGGAGAACTGAAGCTTTCTTT. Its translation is CASSHRRTEAFF.

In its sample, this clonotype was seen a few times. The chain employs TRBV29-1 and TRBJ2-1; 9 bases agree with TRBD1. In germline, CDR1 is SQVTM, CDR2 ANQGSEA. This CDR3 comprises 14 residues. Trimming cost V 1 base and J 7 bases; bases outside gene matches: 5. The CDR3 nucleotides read TGCAGCGTTGAAGCACCGACAGGGGGGAATGAGCAGTTCTTC. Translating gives CSVEAPTGGNEQFF.

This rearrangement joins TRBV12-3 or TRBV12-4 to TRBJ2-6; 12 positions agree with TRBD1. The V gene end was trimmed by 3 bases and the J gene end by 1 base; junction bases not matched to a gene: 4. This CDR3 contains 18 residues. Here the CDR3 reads CASSFRDRGLSGANVLTF. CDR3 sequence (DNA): TGTGCCAGCAGTTTCCGGGACAGGGGGCTTTCTGGGGCCAACGTCCTGACTTTC.

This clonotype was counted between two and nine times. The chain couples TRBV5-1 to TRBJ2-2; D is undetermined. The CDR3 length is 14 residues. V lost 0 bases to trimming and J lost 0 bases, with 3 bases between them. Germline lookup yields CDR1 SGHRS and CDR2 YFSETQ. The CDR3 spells CASSLEANTGELFF. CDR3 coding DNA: TGCGCCAGCAGCTTGGAGGCGAACACCGGGGAGCTGTTTTTT. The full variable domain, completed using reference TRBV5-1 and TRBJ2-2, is KAGVTQTPRYLIKTRGQQVTLSCSPISGHRSVSWYQQTPGQGLQFLFEYFSETQRNKGNFPGRFSGRQFSNSRSEMNVSTLELGDSALYLCASSLEANTGELFFGEGSRLTVL.

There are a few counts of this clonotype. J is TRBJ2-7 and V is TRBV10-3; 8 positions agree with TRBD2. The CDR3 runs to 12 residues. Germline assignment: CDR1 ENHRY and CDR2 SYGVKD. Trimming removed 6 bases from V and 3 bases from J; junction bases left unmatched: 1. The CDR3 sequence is CAISGTSYEQYF. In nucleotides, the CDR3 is TGTGCCATCAGCGGGACTAGCTACGAGCAGTACTTC.

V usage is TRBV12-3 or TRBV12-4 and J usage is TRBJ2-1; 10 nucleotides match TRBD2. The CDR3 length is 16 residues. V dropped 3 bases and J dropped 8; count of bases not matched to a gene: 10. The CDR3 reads CASSLSSGSLMDEQFF. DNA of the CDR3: TGTGCCAGCAGTTTGTCTAGCGGGAGTTTGATGGATGAGCAGTTCTTC.

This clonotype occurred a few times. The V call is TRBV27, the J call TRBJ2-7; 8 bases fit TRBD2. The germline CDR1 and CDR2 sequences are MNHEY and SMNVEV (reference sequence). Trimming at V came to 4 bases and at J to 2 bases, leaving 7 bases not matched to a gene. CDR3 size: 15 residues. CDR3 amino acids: CASSSVAGTTYEQYF. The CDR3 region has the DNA TGTGCCAGCAGTTCCGTAGCGGGGACCACCTACGAGCAGTACTTC.

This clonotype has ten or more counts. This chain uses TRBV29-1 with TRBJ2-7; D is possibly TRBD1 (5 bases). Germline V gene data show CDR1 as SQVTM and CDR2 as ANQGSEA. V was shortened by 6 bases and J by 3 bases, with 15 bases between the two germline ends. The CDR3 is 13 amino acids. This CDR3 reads CSVPWGLLYEQYF. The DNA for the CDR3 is TGCAGCGTCCCCTGGGGCCTACTCTACGAGCAGTACTTC.

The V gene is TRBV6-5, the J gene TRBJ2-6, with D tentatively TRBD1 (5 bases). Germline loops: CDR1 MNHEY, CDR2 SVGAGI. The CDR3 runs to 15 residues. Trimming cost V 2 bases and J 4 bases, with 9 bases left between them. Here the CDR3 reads CASSYIPGGANVLTF. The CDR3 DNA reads TGTGCCAGCAGTTACATCCCAGGGGGGGCCAACGTCCTGACTTTC.

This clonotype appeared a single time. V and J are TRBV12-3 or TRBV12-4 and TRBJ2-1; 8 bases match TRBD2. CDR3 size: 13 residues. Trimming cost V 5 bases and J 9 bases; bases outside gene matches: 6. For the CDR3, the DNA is TGTGCCAGCAGTCCCGGGAGCGGGGGTGAGCAGTTCTTC. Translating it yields CASSPGSGGEQFF.

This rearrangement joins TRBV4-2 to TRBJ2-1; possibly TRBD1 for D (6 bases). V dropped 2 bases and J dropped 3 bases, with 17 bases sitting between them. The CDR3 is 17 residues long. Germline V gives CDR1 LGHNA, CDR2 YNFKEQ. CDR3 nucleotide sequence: TGTGCCAGCAGCCAACCCACAGGGATTGCCCGCTACAATGAGCAGTTCTTC. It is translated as CASSQPTGIARYNEQFF.

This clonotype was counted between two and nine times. DNA for the CDR3: TGTGCCAGCAGTTTAGCACCGTATAGCAATCAGCCCCAGCATTTT. Amino acid sequence: CASSLAPYSNQPQHF. The V call is TRBV12-3 or TRBV12-4, the J call TRBJ1-5; D is uncertain. The CDR3 extends over 15 amino acids. Trimming removed 0 bases at V and 0 bases at J, with 6 bases between.